The 13 T cell receptor beta chains below were found in one sample sequenced in a study of shared clonotypes between healthy human individuals. Generated by immunoSEQ multiplex PCR, the TCRdb table keeps only in-frame clones and is missing some. The sample comprises roughly 720,000 clones, 80% to 95% of which are singletons, and 34% rests with the top ten. Specimen: memory CD8+ T cells from PBMCs. The subset: CD45RO+ cells pooled with CCR7-negative TemRA cells. The receptors come from a man aged 18 to 35 in good health. Some clones in this sample may be carry-over from other donors' samples.

The V gene is TRBV11-2, the J gene TRBJ2-3, with TRBD2 identical over 13 bases. V shed 5 bases and J 1 base; nucleotides not matched to a gene: 12. The germline CDR1 and CDR2 sequences are SGHAT and FQNNGV. The length of the CDR3 is 19 residues. CDR3 sequence (DNA): TGTGCCAGCAGCACCTACACCGGGACTAGCGGGATAGGCACAGATACGCAGTATTTT. Amino acid sequence: CASSTYTGTSGIGTDTQYF.

The V and J genes are TRBV19 and TRBJ2-1; 13 bases are a match to TRBD2. Germline lookup yields CDR1 LNHDA and CDR2 SQIVND (reference sequence). V lost 1 base to trimming and J lost 8 bases; unmatched junction nucleotides: 2. The CDR3 is made up of 15 amino acids. CDR3 amino acids: CASSIGGTSGDEQFF. Here the CDR3 DNA reads TGTGCCAGTAGTATAGGTGGGACTAGCGGGGATGAGCAGTTCTTC.

The chain couples TRBV19 to TRBJ1-1; D is unclear. The CDR3 covers 14 residues. The V gene's germline CDR1 is LNHDA and CDR2 SQIVND (reference sequence). The ends were cut back, 7 bases at V and 5 bases at J, with 17 bases in the middle. The CDR3 coding sequence is TGTGCCAGTAAGACCTCCTGGGGAGGGACTGAAGCTTTCTTT. It yields the protein CASKTSWGGTEAFF.

This clone was seen only once. The gene calls are TRBV6-6 and TRBJ2-7; D gene ambiguous. Germline-derived CDR1 and CDR2 are MNHNY and SVGAGI (reference sequence). Trimming shortened V by 6 bases and J by 3 bases, and 9 bases separated the two germline ends. The CDR3 extends over 12 amino acids. CDR3 loop: CASSPNRYEQYF. CDR3 nucleotide sequence: TGTGCCAGCAGCCCCAACCGCTACGAGCAGTACTTC.

In its sample, this clone was seen once. The chain couples TRBV7-9 to TRBJ1-3; D remains ambiguous. Germline-derived CDR1 and CDR2 are SEHNR and FQNEAQ (reference sequence). The CDR3 is 18 residues long. The V and J ends lost 4 bases and 0 bases respectively, with 19 bases between them. The CDR3 reads CASSSYLTASSSGNTIYF. The CDR3 DNA reads TGTGCCAGCAGCTCCTACCTTACAGCCTCAAGCTCTGGAAACACCATATATTTT.

The rearrangement uses TRBV27 and TRBJ1-5; D gene unclear. CDR3 length: 14 amino acids. The V and J ends lost 1 base and 2 bases respectively, with 6 bases between them. Per germline, CDR1 MNHEY and CDR2 SMNVEV (reference sequence). The CDR3 loop reads CASSLYAGNQPQHF. The CDR3 coding sequence is TGTGCCAGCAGTTTATACGCGGGCAATCAGCCCCAGCATTTT.

CDR3 amino acids: CASSQGGGMNEQFF. DNA for the CDR3: TGCGCCAGCAGCCAAGGGGGCGGGATGAATGAGCAGTTCTTC. The chain couples TRBV4-3 to TRBJ2-1; TRBD2 is a possible D gene (6 bases). The CDR3 sequence is 14 residues long. The V gene lost 1 base and the J gene lost 7 bases, with 11 bases spanning the gap. From germline, CDR1 is LGHNA and CDR2 YSLEER.

The chain recombines TRBV9 with TRBJ2-3, with 10 bases matching TRBD1. Germline assignment: CDR1 SGDLS and CDR2 YYNGEE. The CDR3 is made up of 18 amino acids. J lost 2 bases, V lost 0 bases, and 9 bases had no gene match. The CDR3 reads CASSVEARTGGPTDTQYF. For the CDR3, the DNA is TGTGCCAGCAGCGTAGAAGCCAGGACAGGGGGACCCACAGATACGCAGTATTTT.

The rearrangement links TRBV7-6 to TRBJ2-2; 13 bases align to TRBD2. Per the germline V gene, CDR1 is SGHVS and CDR2 is FNYEAQ. J was trimmed by 7 bases and V by 5 bases; bases with no gene match: 7. This CDR3 region has 16 residues. CDR3 sequence reads: CASSPWTSGSRGELFF. DNA of the CDR3: TGTGCCAGCAGCCCCTGGACTAGCGGGAGCCGCGGGGAGCTGTTTTTT.

The CDR3 spells CASSIRDRGLQPQHF. In DNA form, the CDR3 reads TGTGCCAGCAGCATCCGGGACAGGGGGCTTCAGCCCCAGCATTTT. The chain has TRBV11-2 and TRBJ1-5, with TRBD1 matching 12 bases. Germline CDR1 SGHAT, CDR2 FQNNGV. CDR3 length: 15 residues. The V and J ends lost 5 bases and 6 bases, in that order; junction bases with no gene match: 5.

The gene calls are TRBV10-3 and TRBJ1-2; TRBD1 agrees at 7 bases. This CDR3 has 17 amino acids. Unmatched junction bases numbered 10, after V lost 3 bases and J lost 0 bases. CDR1 ENHRY and CDR2 SYGVKD come from the germline V gene. The CDR3 loop is CAISDSGTAETNYGYTF. The CDR3 nucleotides are TGTGCCATCAGTGACTCCGGGACAGCAGAAACTAACTATGGCTACACCTTC.

This chain connects TRBV7-9 to TRBJ2-1; 13 nucleotides line up with TRBD2. This CDR3 has 15 residues. Trimming cost V 2 bases and J 8 bases; bases outside gene matches: 3. The germline V gene encodes CDR1 SEHNR and CDR2 FQNEAQ (reference sequence). The CDR3 is CASSLTSGRAYEQFF. The CDR3 nucleotides are TGTGCCAGCAGCTTAACTAGCGGGAGGGCCTATGAGCAGTTCTTC.

In this sample, this clone turned up a few times. This chain uses TRBV7-8 with TRBJ1-5; 9 positions match TRBD1. CDR1 is SGHVS, CDR2 FQNEAQ, per germline. The CDR3 sequence is 15 residues long. Unmatched junction bases numbered 11, after V lost 5 bases and J lost 9 bases. Here the CDR3 DNA reads TGTGCCAGCAGCGGGGAAACAGGGGGCGTTGGGCCCCAGCATTTT. It is translated as CASSGETGGVGPQHF. The whole variable domain, filled in from reference TRBV7-8 and TRBJ1-5, reads GAGVSQSPRYKVAKRGQDVALRCDPISGHVSLFWYQQALGQGPEFLTYFQNEAQLDKSGLPSDRFFAERPEGSVSTLKIQRTQQEDSAVYLCASSGETGGVGPQHFGDGTRLSIL.